These 30 T cell receptor beta chains share one sample of origin, sequenced in a study of blood T cell repertoires in COVID-19 (dated by TCRdb to 2019 to 2021). The library was built by means of the immunoSEQ multiplex PCR assay. The immuneACCESS repertoire file appears here via TCRdb, limited to in-frame rearrangements. These files lack a portion of the clones; in checked studies, under half of the deficit traces to unresolved V genes, and the cause of the others is not known. The sample yields some 180,000 clones; about 90% were counted once. The ten largest clones take up around a fifth of the sample. What was sequenced was peripheral blood. The receptor source for this set is a man aged 55 to 70 with active or convalescent COVID-19.

The gene calls are TRBV5-1 and TRBJ1-1; D remains unclear. Germline V lookup: CDR1 SGHRS, CDR2 YFSETQ. This CDR3 contains 15 residues. Trimming took 0 bases from V and 1 from J, leaving 10 bases between them. DNA for the CDR3: TGCGCCAGCAGCTTGGCCCCACTCACGAACACTGAAGCTTTCTTT. Its protein is CASSLAPLTNTEAFF. Together with reference TRBV5-1 and TRBJ1-1, the CDR3 gives the full variable domain: KAGVTQTPRYLIKTRGQQVTLSCSPISGHRSVSWYQQTPGQGLQFLFEYFSETQRNKGNFPGRFSGRQFSNSRSEMNVSTLELGDSALYLCASSLAPLTNTEAFFGQGTRLTVV.

Of note for this clone: Within the sample, other DNA sequences also encode this same CDR3. The chain carries TRBV7-2 and TRBJ2-1, with 7 bases matching TRBD1. The CDR3 runs 13 residues. With 5 bases clipped from V and 10 bases from J, the junction kept 8 bases outside the gene matches. Germline values: CDR1 SGHTA, CDR2 FQGNSA. The CDR3 DNA is TGTGCCAGCAGCCTAGACAGGGTGGGGGAGCAGTTCTTC. Its translation: CASSLDRVGEQFF.

V and J are TRBV20-1 and TRBJ1-4; TRBD1 is a possible D gene (6 bases). Trimming removed 3 bases from V and 8 bases from J, with 7 bases in between. Germline CDR1 and CDR2: DFQATT and SNEGSKA (reference sequence). This CDR3 spans 11 amino acids. In DNA, the CDR3 is TGCAGTGCTAGCAGGGGAGAAAAACTGTTTTTT. Its protein product is CSASRGEKLFF.

The V gene is TRBV3-1 (or the pseudogene TRBV3-2), the J gene TRBJ2-3, with unresolved D. The CDR3 covers 12 residues. CDR1 and CDR2 from the germline V gene are LGHDT and YNNKEL (reference sequence). The V gene lost 1 base and the J gene lost 7 bases, with 6 bases spanning the gap. The CDR3 loop is CASSQGVHTQYF. CDR3 bases: TGTGCCAGCAGCCAAGGAGTACATACGCAGTATTTT.

This CDR3 reads CASSPGTGEKLFF. DNA for the CDR3: TGTGCCAGCTCACCAGGGACAGGGGAAAAACTGTTTTTT. The chain joins TRBV18 to TRBJ1-4; 9 positions match TRBD1. This CDR3 spans 13 amino acids. J was trimmed by 8 bases and V by 2 bases; bases with no gene match: 0. Germline V lookup: CDR1 KGHSH, CDR2 LQKENI.

The chain is built from TRBV15 and TRBJ2-5; D possibly corresponds to TRBD2 (6 bases). Germline V gene data show CDR1 as LNHNV and CDR2 as YYDKDF (reference sequence). The V end lost 5 bases, the J end lost 6 bases, and 16 bases lay between the germline ends. CDR3 size: 14 residues. For the CDR3, the DNA is TGTGCCACCAGCCCTACCTTGGCGGGGAAGACCCAGTACTTC. It encodes CATSPTLAGKTQYF. Combining the CDR3 with reference TRBV15 and TRBJ2-5 gives the whole variable domain DAMVIQNPRYQVTQFGKPVTLSCSQTLNHNVMYWYQQKSSQAPKLLFHYYDKDFNNEADTPDNFQSRRPNTSFCFLDIRSPGLGDTAMYLCATSPTLAGKTQYFGPGTRLLVL.

This chain connects TRBV2 to TRBJ1-5; D not resolved. Trimming pared 4 bases from V and 7 bases from J, leaving 8 bases between. CDR1 and CDR2 (germline): SNHLY, FYNNEI. This CDR3 contains 12 residues. CDR3 sequence: CASSASDQPQHF. The CDR3 region has the DNA TGTGCCAGCAGTGCTAGCGACCAGCCCCAGCATTTT. The entire variable domain, with the rest obtained from reference TRBV2 and TRBJ1-5, is as follows: EPEVTQTPSHQVTQMGQEVILRCVPISNHLYFYWYRQILGQKVEFLVSFYNNEISEKSEIFDDQFSVERPDGSNFTLKIRSTKLEDSAMYFCASSASDQPQHFGDGTRLSIL.

The chain recombines TRBV29-1 with TRBJ2-2; possible D gene TRBD1, 5 bases. V gave up 7 bases and J gave up 2 bases, with 14 bases separating them. CDR3 length: 14 amino acids. From germline, CDR1 is SQVTM and CDR2 ANQGSEA. CDR3 nucleotide sequence: TGCAGCGCCCTAGGGGATCTAAACACCGGGGAGCTGTTTTTT. Its protein product is CSALGDLNTGELFF.

The CDR3 is CASSQKTIAYGYTF. The CDR3 nucleotides read TGTGCCAGCAGCCAAAAGACAATTGCGTACGGCTACACCTTC. The rearrangement uses TRBV7-9 and TRBJ1-2; D gene ambiguous. Trimming removed 5 bases at V and 8 bases at J, with 18 bases between. The CDR3 covers 14 residues. Germline V gives CDR1 SEHNR, CDR2 FQNEAQ (reference sequence).

This clone has only a few counts. V gene TRBV7-7 combines with J gene TRBJ2-2, with TRBD1 identical over 10 bases. The V gene end was trimmed by 7 bases and the J gene end by 6 bases; junction bases not matched to a gene: 11. Germline assignment: CDR1 SSHAT and CDR2 FNYEAQ (reference sequence). The CDR3 is made up of 16 amino acids. This CDR3 is CASTPSGQGGAGELFF. In DNA form, the CDR3 reads TGTGCCAGCACCCCGTCTGGACAGGGGGGTGCCGGGGAGCTGTTTTTT.

The chain combines TRBV6-5 with TRBJ1-1; D call uncertain. This CDR3 region has 15 residues. The germline V gene encodes CDR1 MNHEY and CDR2 SVGAGI. V lost 3 bases to trimming and J lost 0 bases, with 11 bases between them. CDR3 region: CASSYTVFLNTEAFF. CDR3 in DNA: TGTGCCAGCAGTTATACAGTCTTTTTGAACACTGAAGCTTTCTTT.

Only a few counts were recorded for this clone. The rearrangement links TRBV2 to TRBJ1-2; 7 bases are a match to TRBD1. Germline V gene data show CDR1 as SNHLY and CDR2 as FYNNEI. This CDR3 comprises 15 residues. After removal of 4 bases from V and 8 bases from J, the junction contained 13 bases not matched to a gene. CDR3 loop: CASSANPGGRGGYTF. The CDR3 DNA reads as TGTGCCAGCAGTGCAAACCCAGGGGGGCGAGGAGGCTACACCTTC. The full variable domain, completed using reference TRBV2 and TRBJ1-2, is EPEVTQTPSHQVTQMGQEVILRCVPISNHLYFYWYRQILGQKVEFLVSFYNNEISEKSEIFDDQFSVERPDGSNFTLKIRSTKLEDSAMYFCASSANPGGRGGYTFGSGTRLTVV.

The chain uses TRBV9 and TRBJ1-1, with 9 bases identical to TRBD1. Per the germline V gene, CDR1 is SGDLS and CDR2 is YYNGEE. The J segment lost 4 bases and the V segment lost 4 bases, leaving 11 bases of the junction unmatched. The CDR3 spans 16 residues. CDR3 region: CASSKRDRERTTEAFF. The CDR3 nucleotides are TGTGCCAGCAGCAAGCGGGACAGGGAGAGGACCACTGAAGCTTTCTTT.

CDR3 protein: CASSLDNLGSPLHF. The CDR3 region has the DNA TGCGCCAGCAGTCTCGACAACCTCGGATCACCCCTCCACTTT. This rearrangement joins TRBV5-1 to TRBJ1-6; D is unclear. The CDR3 consists of 14 residues. V lost 5 bases, J lost 10 bases, and 16 bases lay in between. Germline CDR1 and CDR2: SGHRS and YFSETQ.

This clone occurred a few times. The chain is built from TRBV5-1 and TRBJ1-1; D uncertain. CDR1 and CDR2 (germline): SGHRS, YFSETQ. V was shortened by 0 bases and J by 5 bases, with 14 bases between the two germline ends. The CDR3 consists of 15 residues. CDR3 in amino acids: CASSLGGGMATEAFF. The CDR3 DNA sequence: TGCGCCAGCAGCTTGGGTGGAGGGATGGCAACTGAAGCTTTCTTT.

The V and J genes are TRBV9 and TRBJ2-2; D might be TRBD2 (6 bases). This CDR3 comprises 15 residues. Germline loops: CDR1 SGDLS, CDR2 YYNGEE. Between the trimmed V and J ends, which lost 2 bases and 0 bases, there was a span of 8 bases. In DNA form, the CDR3 reads TGTGCCAGCAGCGTGGGACTCCCGAACACCGGGGAGCTGTTTTTT. Protein: CASSVGLPNTGELFF.

Remarks on this clone: The junction does not match germline at one end; this may be a read error. This rearrangement joins TRBV19 to TRBJ2-2; D is possibly TRBD2 (5 bases). This CDR3 is built from 15 residues. Germline CDR1 is LNHDA and CDR2 is SQIVND (reference sequence). The CDR3 here is CASSTPGKNAGELFF. In nucleotides, the CDR3 is TGTGCCAGTAGTACTCCCGGGAAGAACGCCGGGGAGCTGTTTTTT.

This CDR3 is CASGSRGDSNQPQHF. The CDR3 coding sequence is TGTGCCAGCGGCAGCAGGGGGGATAGCAATCAGCCCCAGCATTTT. The genes are TRBV2 and TRBJ1-5; TRBD1 aligns across 7 bases. The CDR3 has 15 residues. Germline V gene lookup returns CDR1 SNHLY and CDR2 FYNNEI. J gave up 0 bases and V 8 bases, and 7 bases lay outside the gene matches. Drawing the rest from reference TRBV2 and TRBJ1-5, the complete variable domain is EPEVTQTPSHQVTQMGQEVILRCVPISNHLYFYWYRQILGQKVEFLVSFYNNEISEKSEIFDDQFSVERPDGSNFTLKIRSTKLEDSAMYFCASGSRGDSNQPQHFGDGTRLSIL.

The chain combines TRBV5-6 with TRBJ2-2; 13 bases fit TRBD2. After removal of 1 base from V and 6 bases from J, the junction contained 12 bases not matched to a gene. This CDR3 has 19 residues. Germline CDR1 and CDR2: SGHDT and YYEEEE. DNA of the CDR3: TGTGCCAGCAGCTTGCTCGGGACACCACTAGCGGGGGGGGCCGGGGAGCTGTTTTTT. Amino acids: CASSLLGTPLAGGAGELFF.

V usage is TRBV6-5 and J usage is TRBJ1-1; no definite D call. Germline CDR1 reads MNHEY; CDR2 reads SVGAGI. The CDR3 contains 14 residues. Trimming cost V 6 bases and J 1 base, with 12 bases left between them. CDR3 DNA: TGTGCCAGCAGAGATATTAACAGGAACACTGAAGCTTTCTTT. Protein sequence: CASRDINRNTEAFF.

The sample holds one count of this clone. The V and J genes are TRBV11-2 and TRBJ2-1; D unresolved. CDR1 and CDR2 (germline): SGHAT, FQNNGV. The CDR3 is 14 amino acids. The V and J ends lost 4 bases and 10 bases respectively, with 17 bases between them. CDR3: CASSSNIGVMEQFF. The CDR3 nucleotides are TGTGCCAGCAGCTCCAATATTGGAGTCATGGAGCAGTTCTTC.

This sequence joins TRBV19 and TRBJ2-7, with TRBD2 as a possible D gene (6 bases). V shed 1 base and J shed 0 bases, with 10 bases lying between them. This CDR3 is built from 15 residues. The germline CDR1 and CDR2 sequences are LNHDA and SQIVND (reference sequence). CDR3 sequence (DNA): TGTGCCAGTAGTATAGGCGGGGTTCCCTCCTACGAGCAGTACTTC. Protein sequence: CASSIGGVPSYEQYF.

The V gene is TRBV5-6, the J gene TRBJ2-5; 8 nucleotides align to TRBD2. The CDR3 runs to 14 residues. Germline assignment: CDR1 SGHDT and CDR2 YYEEEE. Trimming at V came to 3 bases and at J to 6 bases, leaving 7 bases not matched to a gene. The CDR3 DNA sequence: TGTGCCAGCAGCTATAGCGGGGCCGGAAAGACCCAGTACTTC. Translating gives CASSYSGAGKTQYF.

V is TRBV10-2 and J is TRBJ1-6, with 7 bases identical to TRBD1. V lost 5 bases to trimming and J lost 1 base; unmatched junction nucleotides: 2. The CDR3 consists of 15 residues. Germline CDR1 is WSHSY and CDR2 is SAAADI. CDR3 in DNA: TGCGCCAGCAGTTCGACAGGGTCCTATAATTCACCCCTCCACTTT. Protein: CASSSTGSYNSPLHF.

The V gene is TRBV6-6, the J gene TRBJ1-4; a possible D gene is TRBD1 (6 bases). In germline, CDR1 is MNHNY, CDR2 SVGAGI (reference sequence). Between the trimmed V and J ends, which lost 5 bases and 3 bases, there was a span of 10 bases. The CDR3 sequence is 14 residues long. The CDR3 here is CASSPDRPNEKLFF. CDR3 DNA: TGTGCCAGCAGTCCCGACAGGCCTAATGAAAAACTGTTTTTT.

This clone was seen only a few times. The CDR3 DNA is TGTGCCACCAGCCTGACACCGAACAATGAGCAGTTCTTC. Translating gives CATSLTPNNEQFF. V gene TRBV24-1 combines with J gene TRBJ2-1, with D uncertain. This CDR3 comprises 13 residues. Trimming removed 7 bases at V and 5 bases at J, with 11 bases between. Germline lookup yields CDR1 KGHDR and CDR2 SFDVKD.

The chain links TRBV5-1 to TRBJ1-2; 7 bases agree with TRBD1. The CDR3 length is 12 residues. The germline V gene has CDR1 SGHRS and CDR2 YFSETQ. After removal of 9 bases from V and 2 bases from J, the junction contained 4 bases not matched to a gene. The CDR3 here is CATGQDNYGYTF. The CDR3 bases are TGCGCCACCGGACAGGACAACTATGGCTACACCTTC.

The rearrangement links TRBV27 to TRBJ2-7, with TRBD2 identical over 15 bases. The CDR3 is made up of 15 amino acids. In germline, CDR1 is MNHEY, CDR2 SMNVEV (reference sequence). V trimming: 5 bases; J trimming: 3 bases; junction bases outside the gene matches: 2. CDR3 loop: CASSGLAGGIYEQYF. The CDR3, as DNA: TGTGCCAGCAGTGGACTAGCGGGGGGGATCTACGAGCAGTACTTC.

This chain uses TRBV19 with TRBJ1-2; D uncertain. The CDR3 consists of 14 residues. Trimming left V 4 bases short and J 4 bases short, with 13 bases between. CDR1 is LNHDA, CDR2 SQIVND, per germline (reference sequence). The CDR3 coding sequence is TGTGCCAGTAGTACGGACGGGAGGACCTATGGCTACACCTTC. Translation gives CASSTDGRTYGYTF.

The CDR3 loop is CASSLDQSAGADTQYF. The DNA of the CDR3 is TGTGCCAGCAGCTTAGATCAGAGCGCGGGGGCAGATACGCAGTATTTT. This chain joins TRBV11-3 and TRBJ2-3; 7 positions agree with TRBD2. Germline V gene data show CDR1 as SGHNT and CDR2 as YENEEA. CDR3 size: 16 residues. V was pared by 0 bases and J by 4 bases, with 7 bases of the junction left unmatched. Filled out from reference TRBV11-3 and TRBJ2-3, the complete variable domain reads EAGVVQSPRYKIIEKKQPVAFWCNPISGHNTLYWYLQNLGQGPELLIRYENEEAVDDSQLPKDRFSAERLKGVDSTLKIQPAELGDSAVYLCASSLDQSAGADTQYFGPGTRLTVL.